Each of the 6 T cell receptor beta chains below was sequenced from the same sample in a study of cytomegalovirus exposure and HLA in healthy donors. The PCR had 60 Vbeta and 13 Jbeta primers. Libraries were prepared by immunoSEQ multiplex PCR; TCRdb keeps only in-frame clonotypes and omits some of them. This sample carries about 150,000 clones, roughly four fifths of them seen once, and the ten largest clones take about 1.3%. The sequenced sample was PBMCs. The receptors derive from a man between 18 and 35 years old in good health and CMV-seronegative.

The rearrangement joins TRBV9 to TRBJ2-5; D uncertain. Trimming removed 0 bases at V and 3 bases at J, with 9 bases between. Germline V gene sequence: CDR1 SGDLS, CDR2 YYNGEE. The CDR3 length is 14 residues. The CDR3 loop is CASSVALGKETQYF. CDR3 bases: TGTGCCAGCAGCGTAGCCCTGGGCAAAGAGACCCAGTACTTC.

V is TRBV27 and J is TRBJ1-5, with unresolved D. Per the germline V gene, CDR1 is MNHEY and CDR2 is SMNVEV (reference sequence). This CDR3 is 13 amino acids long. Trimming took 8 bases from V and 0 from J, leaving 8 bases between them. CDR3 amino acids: CASSYYSNQPQHF. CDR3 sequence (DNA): TGTGCCAGCTCCTATTATAGCAATCAGCCCCAGCATTTT.

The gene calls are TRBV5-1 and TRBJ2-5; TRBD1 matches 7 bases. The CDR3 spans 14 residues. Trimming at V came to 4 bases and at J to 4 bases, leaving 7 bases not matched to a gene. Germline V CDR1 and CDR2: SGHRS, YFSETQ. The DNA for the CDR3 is TGCGCCAGCAGCACACCGGGACAGATAGAGACCCAGTACTTC. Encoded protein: CASSTPGQIETQYF.

CDR3 sequence (DNA): TGTGCCAGCGCAGGGGATCCCTACGAGCAGTACTTC. As protein: CASAGDPYEQYF. This chain uses TRBV19 with TRBJ2-7; a possible D gene is TRBD1 (6 bases). Trimming removed 9 bases from V and 2 bases from J, with 11 bases in between. This CDR3 region has 12 residues. Germline values: CDR1 LNHDA, CDR2 SQIVND (reference sequence).

The CDR3 is CASSIGFVSAVNSPLHF. In nucleotides, the CDR3 is TGTGCCAGCAGCATAGGGTTTGTTTCCGCGGTAAATTCACCCCTCCACTTT. This chain connects TRBV7-8 to TRBJ1-6, with D unclear. Trimming shortened V by 5 bases and J by 7 bases, and 21 bases separated the two germline ends. Looked up from germline, CDR1 is SGHVS and CDR2 is FQNEAQ. The CDR3 is 17 residues long.

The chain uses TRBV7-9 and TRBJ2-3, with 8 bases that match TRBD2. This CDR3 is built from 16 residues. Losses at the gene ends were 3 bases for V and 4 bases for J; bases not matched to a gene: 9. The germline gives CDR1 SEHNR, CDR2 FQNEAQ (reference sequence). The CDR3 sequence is CASSFEGREVSDTQYF. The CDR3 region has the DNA TGTGCCAGCAGCTTCGAGGGGCGGGAGGTATCAGATACGCAGTATTTT.